These 2 T cell receptor beta chains share one sample of origin, sequenced in a study of blood T cell repertoires in COVID-19. This table comes from immunoSEQ multiplex PCR, and its TCRdb copy is limited to in-frame clones, with some not included. The table includes approximately 220,000 clones, about 85% detected once. Sequencing was done on a sample of PBMCs or T cells enriched from blood (not recorded which). These receptor sequences come from a woman aged 30 to 39 who had recovered from COVID-19.

This clone appeared once. V usage is TRBV5-1 and J usage is TRBJ1-3; TRBD1 agrees at 7 bases. Germline V gene data show CDR1 as SGHRS and CDR2 as YFSETQ. This CDR3 has 16 residues. V was pared by 1 base and J by 1 base, with 5 bases of the junction left unmatched. CDR3 DNA: TGCGCCAGCAGCTTGTCACAGGGGTTGTCTGGAAACACCATATATTTT. Translation: CASSLSQGLSGNTIYF.

The chain couples TRBV7-3 to TRBJ1-1, with TRBD1 identical over 7 bases. There are 14 residues in the CDR3. V trimming: 5 bases; J trimming: 6 bases; junction bases outside the gene matches: 9. Germline CDR1 is SGHTA and CDR2 is FQGTGA. CDR3 sequence (DNA): TGTGCCAGCAGCAGACAGGGTAAGGTGGCTGAAGCTTTCTTT. It is translated as CASSRQGKVAEAFF.